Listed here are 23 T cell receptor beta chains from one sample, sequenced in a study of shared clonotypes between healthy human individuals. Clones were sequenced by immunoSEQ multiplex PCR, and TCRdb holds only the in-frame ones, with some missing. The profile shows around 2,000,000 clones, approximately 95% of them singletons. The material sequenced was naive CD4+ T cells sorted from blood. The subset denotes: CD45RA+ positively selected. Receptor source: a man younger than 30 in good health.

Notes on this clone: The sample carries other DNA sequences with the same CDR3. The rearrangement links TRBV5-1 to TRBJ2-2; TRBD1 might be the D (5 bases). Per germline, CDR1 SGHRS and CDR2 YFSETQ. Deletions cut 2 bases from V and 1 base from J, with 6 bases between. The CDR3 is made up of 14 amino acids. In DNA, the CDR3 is TGCGCCAGCAGCTTAGACAGGAACACCGGGGAGCTGTTTTTT. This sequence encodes CASSLDRNTGELFF.

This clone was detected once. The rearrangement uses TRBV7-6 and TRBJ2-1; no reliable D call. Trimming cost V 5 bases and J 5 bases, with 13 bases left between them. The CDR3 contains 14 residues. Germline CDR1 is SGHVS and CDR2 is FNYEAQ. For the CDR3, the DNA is TGTGCCAGCAGCGCCACTCGGGCCCACAATGAGCAGTTCTTC. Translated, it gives CASSATRAHNEQFF.

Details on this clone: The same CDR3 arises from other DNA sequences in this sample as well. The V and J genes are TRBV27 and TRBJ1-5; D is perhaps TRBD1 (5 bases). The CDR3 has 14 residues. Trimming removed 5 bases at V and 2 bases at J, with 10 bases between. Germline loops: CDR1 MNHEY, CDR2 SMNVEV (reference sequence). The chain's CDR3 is CASSLRVGNQPQHF. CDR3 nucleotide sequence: TGTGCCAGCAGTCTCAGGGTCGGCAATCAGCCCCAGCATTTT.

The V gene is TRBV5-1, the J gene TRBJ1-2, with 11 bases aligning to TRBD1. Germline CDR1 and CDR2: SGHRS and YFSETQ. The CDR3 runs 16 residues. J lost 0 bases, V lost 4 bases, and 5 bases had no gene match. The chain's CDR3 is CASSRKGQGANYGYTF. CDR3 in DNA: TGCGCCAGCAGCCGGAAGGGACAGGGGGCTAACTATGGCTACACCTTC.

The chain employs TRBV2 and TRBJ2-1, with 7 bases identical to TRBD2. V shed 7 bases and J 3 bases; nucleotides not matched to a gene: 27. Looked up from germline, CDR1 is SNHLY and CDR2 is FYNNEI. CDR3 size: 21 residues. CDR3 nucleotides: TGTGCCAGCACTATGAGGTCGGGAACGGGGAGGGCCTTGGCTTACTACAATGAGCAGTTCTTC. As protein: CASTMRSGTGRALAYYNEQFF.

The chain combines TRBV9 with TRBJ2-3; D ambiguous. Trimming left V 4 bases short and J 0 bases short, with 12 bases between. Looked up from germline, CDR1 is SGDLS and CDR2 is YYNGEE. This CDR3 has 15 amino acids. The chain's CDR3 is CASSRAVVSTDTQYF. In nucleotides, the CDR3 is TGTGCCAGCAGCCGTGCCGTCGTTAGCACAGATACGCAGTATTTT.

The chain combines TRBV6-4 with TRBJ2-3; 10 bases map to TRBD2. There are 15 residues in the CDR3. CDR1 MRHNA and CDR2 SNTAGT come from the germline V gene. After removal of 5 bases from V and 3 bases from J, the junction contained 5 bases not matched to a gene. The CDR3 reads CASSSSGGLTDTQYF. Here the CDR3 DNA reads TGTGCCAGCAGTTCTAGCGGGGGCTTGACAGATACGCAGTATTTT.

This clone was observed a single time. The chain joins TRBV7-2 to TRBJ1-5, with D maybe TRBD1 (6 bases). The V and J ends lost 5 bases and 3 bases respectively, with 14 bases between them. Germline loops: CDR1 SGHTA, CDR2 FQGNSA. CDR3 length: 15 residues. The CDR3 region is CASSEGRGANQPQHF. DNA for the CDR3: TGTGCCAGCAGCGAGGGACGGGGGGCCAATCAGCCCCAGCATTTT.

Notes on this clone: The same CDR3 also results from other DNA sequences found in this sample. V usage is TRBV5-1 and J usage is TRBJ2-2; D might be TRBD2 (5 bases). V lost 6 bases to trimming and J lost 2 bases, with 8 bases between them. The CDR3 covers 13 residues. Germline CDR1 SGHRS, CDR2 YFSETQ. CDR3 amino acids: CASTRDNTGELFF. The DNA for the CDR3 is TGCGCCAGCACGAGGGATAACACCGGGGAGCTGTTTTTT.

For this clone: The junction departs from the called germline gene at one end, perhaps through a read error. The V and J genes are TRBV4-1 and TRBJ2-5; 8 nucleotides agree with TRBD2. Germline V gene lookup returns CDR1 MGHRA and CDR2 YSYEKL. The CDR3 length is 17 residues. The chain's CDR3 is CASSQAGREGLLETQYF. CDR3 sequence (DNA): TGCGCTAGCAGCCAAGCTGGACGGGAGGGCCTTTTAGAGACCCAGTACTTC.

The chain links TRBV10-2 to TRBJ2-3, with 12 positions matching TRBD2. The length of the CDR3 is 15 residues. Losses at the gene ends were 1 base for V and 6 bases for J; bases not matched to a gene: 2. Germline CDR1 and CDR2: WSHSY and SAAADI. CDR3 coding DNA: TGCGCCAGCAGTGAGTTAACTAGCGGGAGGGATACGCAGTATTTT. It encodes CASSELTSGRDTQYF.

CDR3 residues: CASSPGQPVDTQYF. CDR3 DNA sequence: TGTGCCAGCTCACCAGGACAGCCAGTAGATACGCAGTATTTT. The V call is TRBV18, the J call TRBJ2-3; TRBD1 is a possible D gene (6 bases). Between the trimmed V and J ends, which lost 2 bases and 5 bases, there was a span of 11 bases. Germline CDR1 and CDR2: KGHSH and LQKENI. The CDR3 has 14 amino acids.

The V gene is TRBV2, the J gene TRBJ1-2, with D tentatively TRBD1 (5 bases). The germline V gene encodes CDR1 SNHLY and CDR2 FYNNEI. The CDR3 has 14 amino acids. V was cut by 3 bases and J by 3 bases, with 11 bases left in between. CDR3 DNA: TGTGCCAGCAGTGAGGAGGGGACCTACTATGGCTACACCTTC. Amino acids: CASSEEGTYYGYTF.

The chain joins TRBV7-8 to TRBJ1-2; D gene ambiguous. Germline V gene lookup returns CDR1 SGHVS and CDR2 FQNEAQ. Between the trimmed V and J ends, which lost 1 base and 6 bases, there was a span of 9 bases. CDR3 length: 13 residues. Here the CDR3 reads CASSLGIANGYTF. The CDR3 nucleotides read TGTGCCAGCAGCTTAGGGATAGCGAATGGCTACACCTTC.

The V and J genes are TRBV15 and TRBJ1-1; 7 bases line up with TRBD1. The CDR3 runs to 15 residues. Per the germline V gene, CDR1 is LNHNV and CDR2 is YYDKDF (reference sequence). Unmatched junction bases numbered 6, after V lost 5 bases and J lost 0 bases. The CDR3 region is CATSLRGGMNTEAFF. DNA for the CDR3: TGTGCCACCAGCCTCCGAGGGGGCATGAACACTGAAGCTTTCTTT.

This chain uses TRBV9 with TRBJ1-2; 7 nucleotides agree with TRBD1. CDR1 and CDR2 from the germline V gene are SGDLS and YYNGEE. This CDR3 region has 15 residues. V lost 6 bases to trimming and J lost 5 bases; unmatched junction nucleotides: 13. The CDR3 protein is CASTSGTAPDYGYTF. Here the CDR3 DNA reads TGTGCCAGCACCAGCGGGACAGCTCCAGATTATGGCTACACCTTC. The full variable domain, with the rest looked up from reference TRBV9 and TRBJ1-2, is DSGVTQTPKHLITATGQRVTLRCSPRSGDLSVYWYQQSLDQGLQFLIQYYNGEERAKGNILERFSAQQFPDLHSELNLSSLELGDSALYFCASTSGTAPDYGYTFGSGTRLTVV.

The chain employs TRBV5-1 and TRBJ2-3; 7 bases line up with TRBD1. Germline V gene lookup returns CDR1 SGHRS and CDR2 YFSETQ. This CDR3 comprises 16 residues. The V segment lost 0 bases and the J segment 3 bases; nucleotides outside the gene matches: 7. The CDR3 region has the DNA TGCGCCAGCAGCTTGGAGACAGGGTTGGTTACAGATACGCAGTATTTT. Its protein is CASSLETGLVTDTQYF.

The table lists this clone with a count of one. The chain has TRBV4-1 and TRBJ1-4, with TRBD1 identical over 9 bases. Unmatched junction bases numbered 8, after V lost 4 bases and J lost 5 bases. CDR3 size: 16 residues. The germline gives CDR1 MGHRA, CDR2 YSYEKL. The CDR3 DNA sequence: TGCGCCAGCAGCCCGGGCTCGGGACAGGGAAATGAAAAACTGTTTTTT. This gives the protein CASSPGSGQGNEKLFF.

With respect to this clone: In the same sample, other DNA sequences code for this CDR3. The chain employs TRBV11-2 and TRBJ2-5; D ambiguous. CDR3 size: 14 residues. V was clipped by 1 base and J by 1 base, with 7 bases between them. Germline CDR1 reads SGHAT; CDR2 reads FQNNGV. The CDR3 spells CASSLAGIQETQYF. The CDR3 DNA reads TGTGCCAGCAGCTTAGCCGGTATCCAAGAGACCCAGTACTTC.

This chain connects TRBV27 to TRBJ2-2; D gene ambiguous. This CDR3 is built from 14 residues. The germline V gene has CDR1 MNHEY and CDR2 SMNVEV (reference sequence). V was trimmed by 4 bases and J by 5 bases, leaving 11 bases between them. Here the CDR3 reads CASSSSVGTGELFF. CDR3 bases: TGTGCCAGCAGTTCCTCCGTAGGGACCGGGGAGCTGTTTTTT.

The CDR3, as DNA: TGTGCCAGCAGCTTAGTCCTGAGCCCCTCCTACAATGAGCAGTTCTTC. Its translation is CASSLVLSPSYNEQFF. This chain joins TRBV7-9 and TRBJ2-1; D is uncertain. The CDR3 contains 16 residues. Germline assignment: CDR1 SEHNR and CDR2 FQNEAQ (reference sequence). V lost 1 base to trimming and J lost 0 bases, with 10 bases between them.

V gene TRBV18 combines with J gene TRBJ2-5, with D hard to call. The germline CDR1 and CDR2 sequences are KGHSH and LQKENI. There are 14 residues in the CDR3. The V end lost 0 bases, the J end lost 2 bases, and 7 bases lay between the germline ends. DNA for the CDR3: TGTGCCAGCTCACCACCAACACAACAAGAGACCCAGTACTTC. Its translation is CASSPPTQQETQYF.

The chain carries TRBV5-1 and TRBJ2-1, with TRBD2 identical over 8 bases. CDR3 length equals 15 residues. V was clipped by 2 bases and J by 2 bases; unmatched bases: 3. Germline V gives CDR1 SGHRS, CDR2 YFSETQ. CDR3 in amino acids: CASSFPGGPYNEQFF. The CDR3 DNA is TGCGCCAGCAGCTTCCCGGGGGGGCCCTACAATGAGCAGTTCTTC.